These T cell receptor beta chains were read from a single sample in a study of T-cell memory formation after mild COVID-19. TCRdb recomputed calls from the 5' RACE reads with MiXCR, one row per CDR3 protein. Of 140,000 to 150,000 distinct CDR3 sequences listed, 5.5% to 7% are singletons. Sequencing was done on a sample of PBMCs or a T cell subset sorted from them (not recorded which). These receptors were taken from an adult woman who had mild COVID-19 (a few samples of this study predate the infection). Cell type and time point are not known. Each CDR3 is given with its conserved first and last residue. Each record gives: V gene, D gene, J gene, CDR3 length, clone size, CDR3 DNA, CDR3 protein. D genes are given only for firm matches. Size is stated for part of the rows, as once, few or many counts, or as a class when the clone is expanded.

v_call: TRBV5-1; d_call: -; j_call: TRBJ2-5; cdr3_length: 15; clone_size: many; cdr3_nt: TGCGCCAGCAGCTTGGAAGGACCGGGGTGGGAGACCCAGTACTTC; cdr3_aa: CASSLEGPGWETQYF
v_call: TRBV12-3/TRBV12-4; d_call: TRBD1; j_call: TRBJ1-4; cdr3_length: 15; clone_size: many; cdr3_nt: TGTGCCAGCAGTTACTCAGGGGGCGCTGATGAAAAACTGTTTTTT; cdr3_aa: CASSYSGGADEKLFF
v_call: TRBV5-1; d_call: TRBD1; j_call: TRBJ2-3; cdr3_length: 14; clone_size: -; cdr3_nt: TGCGCCAGCACTCTACAGGGGTTCCCAGATACGCAGTATTTT; cdr3_aa: CASTLQGFPDTQYF
v_call: TRBV7-2; d_call: -; j_call: TRBJ2-5; cdr3_length: 13; clone_size: many; cdr3_nt: TGTGCCAGCAGCCGGGACATGGTAGGGACCCAGTACTTC; cdr3_aa: CASSRDMVGTQYF
v_call: TRBV12-3/TRBV12-4; d_call: TRBD1; j_call: TRBJ2-7; cdr3_length: 14; clone_size: few; cdr3_nt: TGTGCCAGCAGTCGACAGGGATCTTCCTACGAGCAGTACTTC; cdr3_aa: CASSRQGSSYEQYF
v_call: TRBV7-2; d_call: TRBD2; j_call: TRBJ2-1; cdr3_length: 13; clone_size: few; cdr3_nt: TGTGCCAGCAGCTCTTGGGAGGGCAATGAGCAGTTCTTC; cdr3_aa: CASSSWEGNEQFF
v_call: TRBV5-1; d_call: -; j_call: TRBJ2-1; cdr3_length: 14; clone_size: few; cdr3_nt: TGCGCCAGCAGCCCTGGGTCATCCTACAATGAGCAGTTCTTC; cdr3_aa: CASSPGSSYNEQFF
v_call: TRBV5-1; d_call: TRBD2; j_call: TRBJ2-3; cdr3_length: 16; clone_size: -; cdr3_nt: TGCGCCAGCAGCTTGGTACTAGCGGGGAACTGGGATACGCAGTATTTT; cdr3_aa: CASSLVLAGNWDTQYF
v_call: TRBV9; d_call: TRBD1; j_call: TRBJ2-1; cdr3_length: 17; clone_size: -; cdr3_nt: TGTGCCAGCAGCGTTCTAGCAGGGGGCCTTCCCCCCAATGAGCAGTTCTTC; cdr3_aa: CASSVLAGGLPPNEQFF
v_call: TRBV6-1; d_call: -; j_call: TRBJ1-1; cdr3_length: 15; clone_size: -; cdr3_nt: TGTGCCAGCAGCGACCCGGGACGGCCCAACACTGAAGCTTTCTTT; cdr3_aa: CASSDPGRPNTEAFF
v_call: TRBV7-8; d_call: TRBD1; j_call: TRBJ2-7; cdr3_length: 14; clone_size: -; cdr3_nt: TGTGCCAGCAGCCCAGGACAGGGGGTGAACGAGCAGTACTTC; cdr3_aa: CASSPGQGVNEQYF
v_call: TRBV4-1; d_call: -; j_call: TRBJ2-5; cdr3_length: 16; clone_size: many; cdr3_nt: TGCGCCAGCAGCCAAGATCCGGCTAGCGCTGCGCAGACCCAGTACTTC; cdr3_aa: CASSQDPASAAQTQYF
v_call: TRBV7-8; d_call: -; j_call: TRBJ2-7; cdr3_length: 18; clone_size: many; cdr3_nt: TGTGCCAGCAGCTTAGGGACAGCCGTAGCGGGTAGCTCCTACGAGCAGTACTTC; cdr3_aa: CASSLGTAVAGSSYEQYF
v_call: TRBV7-9; d_call: TRBD2; j_call: TRBJ2-3; cdr3_length: 16; clone_size: many; cdr3_nt: TGTGCCAGCAGCGCGGGGGGACTCATGAGCACAGATACGCAGTATTTT; cdr3_aa: CASSAGGLMSTDTQYF
v_call: TRBV7-9; d_call: TRBD1; j_call: TRBJ1-5; cdr3_length: 16; clone_size: -; cdr3_nt: TGTGCCAGCAGCTTAGTCACAGGGGCGGAAACACAGCCCCAGCATTTT; cdr3_aa: CASSLVTGAETQPQHF
v_call: TRBV7-8; d_call: TRBD2; j_call: TRBJ2-7; cdr3_length: 17; clone_size: many; cdr3_nt: TGTGCCAGCAGCTTAGCGGGGAGCGGGAGAATTGTCTACGAGCAGTACTTC; cdr3_aa: CASSLAGSGRIVYEQYF
v_call: TRBV5-1; d_call: TRBD1; j_call: TRBJ1-2; cdr3_length: 13; clone_size: many; cdr3_nt: TGCGCCAGCAGCTACTTCGGGACAGGGAACTACACCTTC; cdr3_aa: CASSYFGTGNYTF
v_call: TRBV7-2; d_call: -; j_call: TRBJ2-7; cdr3_length: 15; clone_size: few; cdr3_nt: TGTGCCAGCAAAGCGGACCGTAGGGCCTTGTTAGAGCAGTACTTC; cdr3_aa: CASKADRRALLEQYF
v_call: TRBV5-1; d_call: -; j_call: TRBJ2-3; cdr3_length: 15; clone_size: many; cdr3_nt: TGCGCCAGCAGCTTGGACAGGGTCGAGGTAGATACGCAGTATTTT; cdr3_aa: CASSLDRVEVDTQYF
v_call: TRBV5-4; d_call: -; j_call: TRBJ1-2; cdr3_length: 14; clone_size: few; cdr3_nt: TGTGCCAGCAGCTTGCACAGGGCTGACTATGGCTACACCTTC; cdr3_aa: CASSLHRADYGYTF
v_call: TRBV18; d_call: -; j_call: TRBJ2-3; cdr3_length: 16; clone_size: few; cdr3_nt: TGTGCCAGCTCACCAACACTAGGGGTGCGCACAGATACGCAGTATTTT; cdr3_aa: CASSPTLGVRTDTQYF
v_call: TRBV7-3; d_call: TRBD1; j_call: TRBJ1-6; cdr3_length: 16; clone_size: -; cdr3_nt: TGTGCCAGCAGCCAGGGACAGGGGGCTGGTAATTCACCCCTCCACTTT; cdr3_aa: CASSQGQGAGNSPLHF
v_call: TRBV28; d_call: -; j_call: TRBJ2-1; cdr3_length: 13; clone_size: -; cdr3_nt: TGTGCCAGCAGTTTGTATGAGGGAATTGAGCAGTTCTTC; cdr3_aa: CASSLYEGIEQFF
v_call: TRBV10-3; d_call: TRBD2; j_call: TRBJ2-5; cdr3_length: 13; clone_size: many; cdr3_nt: TGTGCCATCAGATCCAGCGGGGAAGAGACCCAGTACTTC; cdr3_aa: CAIRSSGEETQYF
v_call: TRBV6-5; d_call: -; j_call: TRBJ1-1; cdr3_length: 16; clone_size: -; cdr3_nt: TGTGCCAGCAGCTCGCCCACCGGGACACCGAACACTGAAGCTTTCTTT; cdr3_aa: CASSSPTGTPNTEAFF
v_call: TRBV12-3/TRBV12-4; d_call: TRBD2; j_call: TRBJ2-7; cdr3_length: 15; clone_size: many; cdr3_nt: TGTGCCAGCAGTTCCCCGACTAGCGGGGCCTACGAGCAGTACTTC; cdr3_aa: CASSSPTSGAYEQYF
v_call: TRBV25-1; d_call: -; j_call: TRBJ2-3; cdr3_length: 11; clone_size: -; cdr3_nt: TGTGCCAGCACCTCTGGCCCCCCCAAGTATTTT; cdr3_aa: CASTSGPPKYF
v_call: TRBV30; d_call: -; j_call: TRBJ1-6; cdr3_length: 12; clone_size: many; cdr3_nt: TGTGCCTGGAGTGCAACAGTCGCACCCCTCCACTTT; cdr3_aa: CAWSATVAPLHF
v_call: TRBV2; d_call: -; j_call: TRBJ1-4; cdr3_length: 15; clone_size: many; cdr3_nt: TGTGCCAGCGTGGCCACGGGACGGCGGCGAGAAAAACTGTTTTTT; cdr3_aa: CASVATGRRREKLFF
v_call: TRBV6-5; d_call: -; j_call: TRBJ2-1; cdr3_length: 14; clone_size: many; cdr3_nt: TGTGCCAGCAGCCGTCCGGACCTGGGTGGGAAGCAGTTCTTC; cdr3_aa: CASSRPDLGGKQFF
v_call: TRBV5-1; d_call: -; j_call: TRBJ1-6; cdr3_length: 12; clone_size: many; cdr3_nt: TGCGCCAGCAGCAAGGGGAATTCACCCCTCCACTTT; cdr3_aa: CASSKGNSPLHF
v_call: TRBV6-5; d_call: -; j_call: TRBJ2-6; cdr3_length: 20; clone_size: few; cdr3_nt: TGTGCCAGCAGTTACGGTAGACCAGGGCCTATTTCCCCTGGGGCCAACGTCCTGACTTTC; cdr3_aa: CASSYGRPGPISPGANVLTF
v_call: TRBV29-1; d_call: -; j_call: TRBJ2-2; cdr3_length: 11; clone_size: -; cdr3_nt: TGCAGCGTCGCCCGGGCCGGGGAGCTGTTTTTT; cdr3_aa: CSVARAGELFF
v_call: TRBV7-8; d_call: -; j_call: TRBJ1-1; cdr3_length: 17; clone_size: many; cdr3_nt: TGTGCCAGCAGCGTGAAAAGGTGGCAGAACTTGAACACTGAAGCTTTCTTT; cdr3_aa: CASSVKRWQNLNTEAFF
v_call: TRBV18; d_call: -; j_call: TRBJ2-3; cdr3_length: 15; clone_size: many; cdr3_nt: TGTGCCAGCTCACCTCTCGTTTCTAGCACAGATACGCAGTATTTT; cdr3_aa: CASSPLVSSTDTQYF
v_call: TRBV7-8; d_call: TRBD1; j_call: TRBJ1-3; cdr3_length: 16; clone_size: -; cdr3_nt: TGTGCCAGCAGCTTGGGACAGGTGCTCTCTGGAAACACCATATATTTT; cdr3_aa: CASSLGQVLSGNTIYF
v_call: TRBV6-6; d_call: TRBD1; j_call: TRBJ1-1; cdr3_length: 15; clone_size: few; cdr3_nt: TGTGCCAGCAGCCATGACAGGGTTGGTGGGGGTCGAGCTTTCTTT; cdr3_aa: CASSHDRVGGGRAFF
v_call: TRBV7-2; d_call: -; j_call: TRBJ2-1; cdr3_length: 14; clone_size: few; cdr3_nt: TGTGCCAGCAGCTTAGGGGCGACTTCTAATGAGCAGTTCTTC; cdr3_aa: CASSLGATSNEQFF
v_call: TRBV7-9; d_call: TRBD1; j_call: TRBJ1-1; cdr3_length: 17; clone_size: many; cdr3_nt: TGTGCCAGCAGCTCAGGACAGGTTAGTGCCGCAGGGACTGAAGCTTTCTTT; cdr3_aa: CASSSGQVSAAGTEAFF
v_call: TRBV6-5; d_call: -; j_call: TRBJ2-4; cdr3_length: 16; clone_size: -; cdr3_nt: TGTGCCAGCAGTTACACCCTCACGGGAGCCAAAAACATTCAGTACTTC; cdr3_aa: CASSYTLTGAKNIQYF
v_call: TRBV7-9; d_call: -; j_call: TRBJ2-4; cdr3_length: 18; clone_size: many; cdr3_nt: TGTGCCAGCAGCTTAGTTAAAGGGGCCGTCCCACACAAAAACATTCAGTACTTC; cdr3_aa: CASSLVKGAVPHKNIQYF
v_call: TRBV12-3/TRBV12-4; d_call: -; j_call: TRBJ2-3; cdr3_length: 13; clone_size: many; cdr3_nt: TGTGCCAGCAGTTTGGGTTTAGGTGATACGCAGTATTTT; cdr3_aa: CASSLGLGDTQYF
v_call: TRBV29-1; d_call: TRBD1; j_call: TRBJ2-7; cdr3_length: 13; clone_size: few; cdr3_nt: TGCAGCGTCCACCGGGACAGTCACTACGAGCAGTACTTC; cdr3_aa: CSVHRDSHYEQYF
v_call: TRBV3-1; d_call: -; j_call: TRBJ2-1; cdr3_length: 16; clone_size: many; cdr3_nt: TGTGCCAGCAGCCCGTCGACTCGTTCGTGGGGGAATGAGCAGTTCTTC; cdr3_aa: CASSPSTRSWGNEQFF
v_call: TRBV29-1; d_call: -; j_call: TRBJ2-6; cdr3_length: 17; clone_size: few; cdr3_nt: TGCAGCGTTGAACCTCTTGGTTCGACAAGTGGGGCCAACGTCCTGACTTTC; cdr3_aa: CSVEPLGSTSGANVLTF
v_call: TRBV25-1; d_call: TRBD2; j_call: TRBJ2-1; cdr3_length: 14; clone_size: many; cdr3_nt: TGTGCCAGCAGTGAAACTAGCGGCGACGATGAGCAGTTCTTC; cdr3_aa: CASSETSGDDEQFF
v_call: TRBV24-1; d_call: -; j_call: TRBJ2-1; cdr3_length: 15; clone_size: many; cdr3_nt: TGTGCCACCAGTGACCCGACCGGACTAACCAATGAGCAGTTCTTC; cdr3_aa: CATSDPTGLTNEQFF
v_call: TRBV5-1; d_call: -; j_call: TRBJ1-1; cdr3_length: 15; clone_size: many; cdr3_nt: TGCGCCAGCAGCCCGGGTTACTCTGGGAACACTGAAGCTTTCTTT; cdr3_aa: CASSPGYSGNTEAFF
v_call: TRBV3-1; d_call: -; j_call: TRBJ2-5; cdr3_length: 13; clone_size: -; cdr3_nt: TGTGCCAGCAGCCAGAACAGGGCGGAGACCCAGTACTTC; cdr3_aa: CASSQNRAETQYF